This entry lists 25 T cell receptor beta chains sequenced from one sample in a study of blood T cell repertoires in COVID-19. Method: immunoSEQ multiplex PCR; TCRdb's copy keeps in-frame clones and lacks some. The sample lists under 250,000 clones; around four fifths were seen once. Sequenced material: peripheral blood. These receptors all stem from a woman aged 55-69 years with active or convalescent COVID-19.

J is TRBJ2-5 and V is TRBV9, with 7 bases that match TRBD2. The CDR3 totals 13 residues. CDR1 is SGDLS and CDR2 is YYNGEE in the germline V gene. V gave up 3 bases and J gave up 2 bases; unmatched junction bases: 1. CDR3 loop: CASSGAGQETQYF. CDR3 coding DNA: TGTGCCAGCAGCGGAGCGGGGCAAGAGACCCAGTACTTC.

This clone was recorded only once. The CDR3 nucleotides read TGTGCCAGCAGTTCCCTCTTTAGGAACACTGAAGCTTTCTTT. As protein: CASSSLFRNTEAFF. The J gene is TRBJ1-1, the V gene TRBV6-5; D not certain. V was cut by 4 bases and J by 1 base, with 10 bases left in between. Germline CDR1 and CDR2: MNHEY and SVGAGI. The CDR3 totals 14 residues.

This rearrangement joins TRBV6-1 to TRBJ1-3; possibly TRBD1 for D (6 bases). The CDR3 covers 16 residues. The V gene lost 4 bases and the J gene lost 4 bases, with 17 bases spanning the gap. The germline V gene encodes CDR1 MNHNS and CDR2 SASEGT. CDR3 DNA sequence: TGTGCCAGCAGTGTTAGTTTCGGGGGGCGAGGAAACACCATATATTTT. Translation gives CASSVSFGGRGNTIYF.

The V call is TRBV19, the J call TRBJ1-1; possible D gene TRBD1, 6 bases. The V gene's germline CDR1 is LNHDA and CDR2 SQIVND (reference sequence). Trimming removed 6 bases from V and 2 bases from J, with 10 bases in between. The CDR3 has 13 amino acids. The CDR3 protein is CASRHRVNTEAFF. The DNA for the CDR3 is TGTGCCAGTAGGCACAGGGTTAACACTGAAGCTTTCTTT.

This clone was observed once. The rearrangement links TRBV11-3 to TRBJ2-7; D is unclear. The V gene lost 5 bases and the J gene lost 5 bases, with 10 bases spanning the gap. The CDR3 totals 12 residues. Germline values: CDR1 SGHNT, CDR2 YENEEA. The CDR3 DNA reads as TGTGCCAGCAGCCCCTCCTGGCACGAGCAGTACTTC. Translation gives CASSPSWHEQYF. Drawing the rest from reference TRBV11-3 and TRBJ2-7, the complete variable domain is EAGVVQSPRYKIIEKKQPVAFWCNPISGHNTLYWYLQNLGQGPELLIRYENEEAVDDSQLPKDRFSAERLKGVDSTLKIQPAELGDSAVYLCASSPSWHEQYFGPGTRLTVT.

The CDR3: CASSLLGTEAFF. CDR3 in DNA: TGTGCCAGCAGTTTACTAGGCACTGAAGCTTTCTTT. The chain recombines TRBV28 with TRBJ1-1; D not resolved. CDR1 is MDHEN, CDR2 SYDVKM, per germline. With 2 bases removed from V and 4 bases from J, the gap between germline ends came to 5 bases. The CDR3 length is 12 residues.

The genes are TRBV19 and TRBJ1-2, with 8 bases aligning to TRBD1. J lost 6 bases, V lost 4 bases, and 13 bases had no gene match. This CDR3 is built from 16 residues. Germline V gene sequence: CDR1 LNHDA, CDR2 SQIVND (reference sequence). CDR3 region: CASSKGVDRATNGYTF. The CDR3 coding sequence is TGTGCCAGTAGTAAGGGGGTGGACAGGGCGACCAATGGCTACACCTTC.

The gene calls are TRBV12-3 or TRBV12-4 and TRBJ2-5; D uncertain. CDR3 length equals 13 residues. Between the trimmed V and J ends, which lost 3 bases and 0 bases, there was a span of 5 bases. The CDR3 nucleotides are TGTGCCAGCAGTTTCGGGTACCAAGAGACCCAGTACTTC. Protein: CASSFGYQETQYF.

The rearrangement links TRBV10-2 to TRBJ2-7, with 8 bases that match TRBD1. V shed 5 bases, J shed 6 bases, and the junction held 9 bases outside the gene matches. The CDR3 covers 14 residues. Germline loops: CDR1 WSHSY, CDR2 SAAADI. The CDR3 spells CASSLTGDQGEQYV. CDR3 DNA sequence: TGCGCCAGCAGTTTGACAGGGGACCAAGGCGAGCAGTACGTC.

V is TRBV11-3 and J is TRBJ1-1; D is ambiguous. The CDR3 totals 13 residues. CDR1 is SGHNT and CDR2 is YENEEA in the germline V gene. V was pared by 4 bases and J by 5 bases, with 11 bases between. This CDR3 is CASSSSSLTEAFF. In DNA form, the CDR3 reads TGTGCCAGCAGCTCTTCGAGCTTAACTGAAGCTTTCTTT.

J is TRBJ1-1 and V is TRBV29-1, with D hard to call. Looked up from germline, CDR1 is SQVTM and CDR2 is ANQGSEA. The CDR3 covers 14 residues. V lost 2 bases to trimming and J lost 1 base, with 11 bases between them. CDR3 sequence (DNA): TGCAGCGTTGAAAGTGTATTGAGGAACACTGAAGCTTTCTTT. Its translation is CSVESVLRNTEAFF.

The chain uses TRBV5-1 and TRBJ2-5; 7 positions match TRBD2. Germline-derived CDR1 and CDR2 are SGHRS and YFSETQ. The CDR3 consists of 15 residues. Losses at the gene ends were 0 bases for V and 4 bases for J; bases not matched to a gene: 6. The DNA for the CDR3 is TGCGCCAGCAGCTTGGTTGGGTCGGGGGGAGAGACCCAGTACTTC. It encodes CASSLVGSGGETQYF.

The rearrangement links TRBV11-2 to TRBJ2-7, with D tentatively TRBD1 (6 bases). The CDR3 runs to 13 residues. Looked up from germline, CDR1 is SGHAT and CDR2 is FQNNGV. CDR3 sequence (DNA): TGTGCCAGCAGCCTAGAAAGGGGGAGCGAGCAGTACGTC. Protein: CASSLERGSEQYV.

The chain recombines TRBV5-1 with TRBJ1-2; TRBD1 is a possible D gene (6 bases). Trimming stripped 0 bases from V and 6 bases from J, with 9 bases between. CDR1 and CDR2 (germline): SGHRS, YFSETQ. The CDR3 extends over 13 amino acids. This CDR3 reads CASSLGQVDGYTF. The CDR3 nucleotides are TGCGCCAGCAGCTTGGGACAGGTAGATGGCTACACCTTC.

The chain is built from TRBV24-1 and TRBJ2-3; possible D gene TRBD1, 5 bases. The CDR3 loop spans 16 amino acids. Trimming took off 4 bases at V and 2 bases at J, with 15 bases between the two ends. Germline CDR1 and CDR2: KGHDR and SFDVKD. The CDR3 DNA is TGTGCCACCAGTGACCTAGACGCCAGGGACACAGATACGCAGTATTTT. Protein: CATSDLDARDTDTQYF.

This sequence joins TRBV30 and TRBJ2-1; weak D call: TRBD1 (6 bases). Trimming pared 2 bases from V and 1 base from J, leaving 12 bases between. The CDR3 extends over 15 amino acids. Germline V gene lookup returns CDR1 GTSNPN and CDR2 SVGIG (reference sequence). CDR3 region: CAWSKGEGSYNEQFF. CDR3 in DNA: TGTGCCTGGAGTAAGGGGGAAGGGTCCTACAATGAGCAGTTCTTC.

The chain couples TRBV19 to TRBJ1-1; 8 positions agree with TRBD1. The CDR3 sequence is 14 residues long. Germline loops: CDR1 LNHDA, CDR2 SQIVND (reference sequence). The V gene end was trimmed by 9 bases and the J gene end by 2 bases; junction bases not matched to a gene: 8. The CDR3 spells CASGQGAFNTEAFF. As DNA, the CDR3 is TGTGCCAGCGGGCAGGGGGCCTTCAACACTGAAGCTTTCTTT.

This clone was found a few times. V gene TRBV13 combines with J gene TRBJ2-7, with 7 bases matching TRBD2. The CDR3 spans 16 residues. Germline CDR1 reads PRHDT; CDR2 reads FYEKMQ (reference sequence). V trimming: 3 bases; J trimming: 2 bases; junction bases outside the gene matches: 10. CDR3 in amino acids: CASSFNPRGRAYEQYF. As DNA, the CDR3 is TGTGCCAGCAGCTTTAATCCCCGCGGGAGAGCCTACGAGCAGTACTTC.

This clone was seen once. This chain links TRBV6-5 with TRBJ2-7; the match to TRBD1 covers 9 bases. V was clipped by 5 bases and J by 7 bases; unmatched bases: 6. The CDR3 runs to 13 residues. The V gene's germline CDR1 is MNHEY and CDR2 SVGAGI. The CDR3 loop is CASSTPGTGEQYV. CDR3 DNA: TGTGCCAGCAGTACCCCCGGGACAGGGGAGCAGTACGTC.

The chain has TRBV6-5 and TRBJ1-1; D might be TRBD1 (6 bases). CDR1 and CDR2 (germline): MNHEY, SVGAGI. CDR3 length: 13 residues. V gave up 6 bases and J gave up 4 bases, with 12 bases separating them. CDR3 region: CASRPGHLTEAFF. CDR3 nucleotides: TGTGCCAGCAGGCCGGGACACCTCACTGAAGCTTTCTTT.

V usage is TRBV5-4 and J usage is TRBJ2-5; 16 nucleotides line up with TRBD2. CDR1 is SGHNT, CDR2 YYREEE, per germline (reference sequence). The CDR3 consists of 15 residues. The V gene end was trimmed by 3 bases and the J gene end by 9 bases; junction bases not matched to a gene: 5. CDR3 coding DNA: TGTGCCAGCAGCTCCCCGGGACTAGCGGGGGGGGCCCAGTACTTC. Translation gives CASSSPGLAGGAQYF.

This rearrangement joins TRBV2 to TRBJ2-3; 7 bases fit TRBD2. The V gene end was trimmed by 7 bases and the J gene end by 2 bases; junction bases not matched to a gene: 12. The CDR3 has 16 amino acids. In germline, CDR1 is SNHLY, CDR2 FYNNEI. CDR3 loop: CASKPGGGIITDTQYF. CDR3 DNA: TGTGCCAGCAAACCGGGCGGGGGAATTATCACAGATACGCAGTATTTT.

The rearrangement joins TRBV11-3 to TRBJ1-1; 9 nucleotides match TRBD1. The CDR3 loop spans 14 amino acids. The germline CDR1 and CDR2 sequences are SGHNT and YENEEA. Trimming removed 4 bases from V and 6 bases from J; junction bases left unmatched: 6. CDR3 amino acids: CASSSGTGPPEAFF. DNA for the CDR3: TGTGCCAGCAGCTCCGGGACAGGGCCGCCTGAAGCTTTCTTT.

A few counts support this clone. The chain combines TRBV6-5 with TRBJ2-5; D might be TRBD1 (5 bases). This CDR3 is 15 amino acids long. Trimming removed 4 bases at V and 1 base at J, with 13 bases between. Germline values: CDR1 MNHEY, CDR2 SVGAGI. DNA of the CDR3: TGTGCCAGCAGTTCCTATCTGACAGCCCAAGAGACCCAGTACTTC. Protein sequence: CASSSYLTAQETQYF.

This chain connects TRBV6-2 or TRBV6-3 to TRBJ2-1; 10 nucleotides agree with TRBD2. Germline V gives CDR1 MNHEY, CDR2 SVGEGT. CDR3 size: 16 residues. The ends lost 1 base at V and 8 bases at J; junction bases unmatched: 8. This chain's CDR3 is CASSYFSGGPSDEQFF. CDR3 nucleotide sequence: TGTGCCAGCAGTTACTTTAGCGGGGGGCCCTCGGATGAGCAGTTCTTC.